One and the same sample provided the 4 T cell receptor beta chains below, sequenced in a study of cytomegalovirus exposure and HLA in healthy donors. The PCR contained 60 Vbeta and 13 Jbeta primers. Data came from immunoSEQ multiplex PCR; TCRdb stores just in-frame clones and leaves some out. Among more than 95,000 clones listed, around three quarters were seen once. Specimen: PBMCs. Receptor source: a man aged 25-45 years in good health and CMV-seronegative.

This clone was seen only once. The rearrangement uses TRBV5-4 and TRBJ2-7, with D maybe TRBD1 (6 bases). V was clipped by 0 bases and J by 3 bases, with 10 bases between them. The CDR3 contains 14 residues. The V gene's germline CDR1 is SGHNT and CDR2 YYREEE (reference sequence). The CDR3: CASSLGGPLYEQYF. In nucleotides, the CDR3 is TGTGCCAGCAGCTTGGGGGGGCCCCTCTACGAGCAGTACTTC.

The chain links TRBV27 to TRBJ2-7; D may be TRBD1 (6 bases). The CDR3 runs 12 residues. V was trimmed by 5 bases and J by 7 bases, leaving 12 bases between them. Germline values: CDR1 MNHEY, CDR2 SMNVEV (reference sequence). The CDR3 spells CASSLGGGEQYF. The DNA of the CDR3 is TGTGCCAGCAGTCTAGGGGGTGGGGAGCAGTACTTC.

This chain connects TRBV30 to TRBJ1-2, with D maybe TRBD1 (6 bases). V lost 0 bases, J lost 2 bases, and 7 bases lay in between. Germline V gives CDR1 GTSNPN, CDR2 SVGIG (reference sequence). This CDR3 has 13 residues. The chain's CDR3 is CAWSVTGNYGYTF. In DNA, the CDR3 is TGTGCCTGGAGTGTAACAGGGAACTATGGCTACACCTTC.

V and J are TRBV5-5 and TRBJ2-1; TRBD1 agrees at 7 bases. The CDR3 runs 14 residues. Unmatched junction bases numbered 5, after V lost 3 bases and J lost 5 bases. Germline CDR1 SGHKS, CDR2 YYEKEE (reference sequence). CDR3 amino acids: CASSWDRHDNEQFF. CDR3 coding DNA: TGTGCCAGCAGCTGGGACAGACATGACAATGAGCAGTTCTTC. Full variable domain (rest looked up from reference TRBV5-5 and TRBJ2-1): DAGVTQSPTHLIKTRGQQVTLRCSPISGHKSVSWYQQVLGQGPQFIFQYYEKEERGRGNFPDRFSARQFPNYSSELNVNALLLGDSALYLCASSWDRHDNEQFFGPGTRLTVL.